This is a list of T cell receptor beta chains from one sample in a study of naive and memory T cell subsets. TCRdb reanalysed the UMI-ligation and nested PCR reads using MiXCR and keeps one entry per CDR3 protein. The sample yields 150,000 or so distinct CDR3 sequences, roughly 23% seen once. Sequences were obtained from naive CD4+ T cells from blood. The receptors originated from a human donor in good health. Each CDR3 is given with its conserved first and last residue. Fields, in order: J gene, D gene, clone size, V gene, CDR3 DNA, CDR3 protein. D genes are given only for firm matches. A row's size may be missing; if present it is once, few, many or a size class.

j_call: TRBJ2-3
d_call: TRBD2
clone_size: -
v_call: TRBV7-2
cdr3_nt: TGTGCCAGCAGCCTCACCCGGACTAGCGGGAGGGCCACAGATACGCAGTATTTT
cdr3_aa: CASSLTRTSGRATDTQYF

j_call: TRBJ2-7
d_call: -
clone_size: -
v_call: TRBV6-5
cdr3_nt: TGTGCCACCTCTAGGTCCGGCGCGTACGAGCAGTACTTC
cdr3_aa: CATSRSGAYEQYF

j_call: TRBJ1-5
d_call: -
clone_size: few
v_call: TRBV2
cdr3_nt: TGTGCCAGCAGTGAAGCCGACCATCGGGGCAATCAGCCCCAGCATTTT
cdr3_aa: CASSEADHRGNQPQHF

j_call: TRBJ2-1
d_call: -
clone_size: many
v_call: TRBV10-3
cdr3_nt: TGTGCCATCAGTGCCGACAGTTACAATGAGCAGTTCTTC
cdr3_aa: CAISADSYNEQFF

j_call: TRBJ2-2
d_call: TRBD1
clone_size: many
v_call: TRBV6-2/TRBV6-3
cdr3_nt: TGTGCCAGCAGTTACCCCACGGGACAGCCGAACACCGGGGAGCTGTTTTTT
cdr3_aa: CASSYPTGQPNTGELFF

j_call: TRBJ1-1
d_call: -
clone_size: -
v_call: TRBV6-2/TRBV6-3
cdr3_nt: TGTGCCAGCAGTTACGGGGGGCCATGGGACACTGAAGCTTTCTTT
cdr3_aa: CASSYGGPWDTEAFF

j_call: TRBJ2-1
d_call: TRBD2
clone_size: few
v_call: TRBV19
cdr3_nt: TGTGCCAGTAGTGCACCGGGACTAGCGGGATTTAATGAGCAGTTCTTC
cdr3_aa: CASSAPGLAGFNEQFF

j_call: TRBJ1-2
d_call: -
clone_size: -
v_call: TRBV4-3
cdr3_nt: TGCGCCAGCAGCCAAGAAGGACGGGGGGGGGATGGCTACACCTTC
cdr3_aa: CASSQEGRGGDGYTF

j_call: TRBJ1-6
d_call: -
clone_size: -
v_call: TRBV27
cdr3_nt: TGTGCCAGCAGACGTATGACAGGTCGGAATTCACCCCTCCACTTT
cdr3_aa: CASRRMTGRNSPLHF

j_call: TRBJ1-1
d_call: TRBD1
clone_size: many
v_call: TRBV7-2
cdr3_nt: TGTGCCAGCAGAATAACGACAGGGGACACTGAAGCTTTCTTT
cdr3_aa: CASRITTGDTEAFF

j_call: TRBJ1-5
d_call: -
clone_size: many
v_call: TRBV11-2
cdr3_nt: TGTGCCAGCAGCTTAGACGGTGGGCAGCCCCAGCATTTT
cdr3_aa: CASSLDGGQPQHF

j_call: TRBJ2-7
d_call: -
clone_size: -
v_call: TRBV5-1
cdr3_nt: TGCGCCAGCAGCTTGGATTCCGAGCAGTACTTC
cdr3_aa: CASSLDSEQYF

j_call: TRBJ2-1
d_call: -
clone_size: few
v_call: TRBV28
cdr3_nt: TGTGCCAGCAGCTCCGGGGGGGACAGGGTATACAATGAGCAGTTCTTC
cdr3_aa: CASSSGGDRVYNEQFF

j_call: TRBJ1-1
d_call: -
clone_size: -
v_call: TRBV29-1
cdr3_nt: TGCAGCGTTGAGGTCGGGGGCCGCGCTGAAGCTTTCTTT
cdr3_aa: CSVEVGGRAEAFF

j_call: TRBJ1-4
d_call: -
clone_size: -
v_call: TRBV20-1
cdr3_nt: TGCAGTGCCCGTGGGGATCGGGAAAAACTGTTTTTT
cdr3_aa: CSARGDREKLFF

j_call: TRBJ1-1
d_call: -
clone_size: few
v_call: TRBV29-1
cdr3_nt: TGCAGCGTCGCCCCGAAAAGGGGAAACACTGAAGCTTTCTTT
cdr3_aa: CSVAPKRGNTEAFF

j_call: TRBJ1-6
d_call: -
clone_size: -
v_call: TRBV20-1
cdr3_nt: TGCAGTGGCAGGAGGGACACATTCTCACCCCTCCACTTT
cdr3_aa: CSGRRDTFSPLHF

j_call: TRBJ2-2
d_call: TRBD1
clone_size: few
v_call: TRBV5-6
cdr3_nt: TGTGCCAGCAGCAAACGTCAGGGGGTTCCGAACACCGGGGAGCTGTTTTTT
cdr3_aa: CASSKRQGVPNTGELFF

j_call: TRBJ1-5
d_call: -
clone_size: -
v_call: TRBV6-1
cdr3_nt: TGTGCCAGCAGGGAGATACACAGGGTAGGGGGTCAGCCCCAGCATTTT
cdr3_aa: CASREIHRVGGQPQHF

j_call: TRBJ2-7
d_call: -
clone_size: many
v_call: TRBV7-9
cdr3_nt: TGTGCCAGCAGCTTAAGTGCCGGCCTAGGGGAGCAGTACTTC
cdr3_aa: CASSLSAGLGEQYF

j_call: TRBJ2-1
d_call: TRBD2
clone_size: -
v_call: TRBV28
cdr3_nt: TGTGCCAGCAGTTTATTTCCGGGAGGGCCGCGGAATGAGCAGTTCTTC
cdr3_aa: CASSLFPGGPRNEQFF

j_call: TRBJ2-1
d_call: -
clone_size: -
v_call: TRBV9
cdr3_nt: TGTGCCAGCAGCGTAGATTGGGGGAACAATGAGCAGTTCTTC
cdr3_aa: CASSVDWGNNEQFF

j_call: TRBJ2-1
d_call: -
clone_size: -
v_call: TRBV3-1
cdr3_nt: TGTGCCAGCAGCCAAGTTCAAGGACTAGGGGGTCGTGAGCAGTTCTTC
cdr3_aa: CASSQVQGLGGREQFF

j_call: TRBJ2-1
d_call: TRBD1
clone_size: many
v_call: TRBV12-3/TRBV12-4
cdr3_nt: TGTGCCAGCAGTTTCCGACAGGGCTGGGGAGTGGATGAGCAGTTCTTC
cdr3_aa: CASSFRQGWGVDEQFF

j_call: TRBJ1-1
d_call: -
clone_size: -
v_call: TRBV6-5
cdr3_nt: TGTGCCAGCAGTTTGAACACCTTCAACACTGAAGCTTTCTTT
cdr3_aa: CASSLNTFNTEAFF

j_call: TRBJ2-5
d_call: -
clone_size: -
v_call: TRBV28
cdr3_nt: TGTGCCAGCAGTTTGGGGAGTCCGGAGACCCAGTACTTC
cdr3_aa: CASSLGSPETQYF

j_call: TRBJ1-1
d_call: -
clone_size: few
v_call: TRBV20-1
cdr3_nt: TGCAGTGCCCATGAGTTGGGACTCTCGAACACTGAAGCTTTCTTT
cdr3_aa: CSAHELGLSNTEAFF

j_call: TRBJ2-6
d_call: -
clone_size: -
v_call: TRBV11-3
cdr3_nt: TGTGCCAGCAGCTTTTTATCTGACTCTGGGGCCAACGTCCTGACTTTC
cdr3_aa: CASSFLSDSGANVLTF

j_call: TRBJ1-6
d_call: -
clone_size: few
v_call: TRBV6-5
cdr3_nt: TGTGCCAGCAGTTACTCGGGGGGCGCACAGTTTAATAATTCACCCCTCCACTTT
cdr3_aa: CASSYSGGAQFNNSPLHF

j_call: TRBJ2-3
d_call: TRBD2
clone_size: -
v_call: TRBV7-2
cdr3_nt: TGTGCCAGCAGCCTAGCGGGGGGCACAGATACGCAGTATTTT
cdr3_aa: CASSLAGGTDTQYF

j_call: TRBJ2-3
d_call: TRBD2
clone_size: -
v_call: TRBV5-1
cdr3_nt: TGCGCCAGCAGCGTGGGACTAGCGGGGGTCGACAACTCCGGCACAGATACGCAGTATTTT
cdr3_aa: CASSVGLAGVDNSGTDTQYF

j_call: TRBJ1-1
d_call: -
clone_size: -
v_call: TRBV5-8
cdr3_nt: TGTGCCAGCAGCCCAGAAAGAGGGTACGCTGAAGCTTTCTTT
cdr3_aa: CASSPERGYAEAFF

j_call: TRBJ2-7
d_call: -
clone_size: -
v_call: TRBV10-3
cdr3_nt: TGTGCCACCCGAGGTCGGGCCGAGATTTCCGAGCAGTACTTC
cdr3_aa: CATRGRAEISEQYF

j_call: TRBJ2-3
d_call: TRBD2
clone_size: few
v_call: TRBV6-5
cdr3_nt: TGTGCCAGCAGTTTTCGACTAGCGGGAGTGGCAGATACGCAGTATTTT
cdr3_aa: CASSFRLAGVADTQYF

j_call: TRBJ2-7
d_call: TRBD2
clone_size: -
v_call: TRBV5-1
cdr3_nt: TGCGCCAGCAGCCCGCAAGCGGGACTTACCTACGAGCAGTACTTC
cdr3_aa: CASSPQAGLTYEQYF

j_call: TRBJ2-5
d_call: TRBD2
clone_size: few
v_call: TRBV20-1
cdr3_nt: TGCAGTGCTGGACTAGCGAGTCAAGAGACCCAGTACTTC
cdr3_aa: CSAGLASQETQYF

j_call: TRBJ2-7
d_call: TRBD2
clone_size: many
v_call: TRBV28
cdr3_nt: TGTGCCAGCAGTTGGACTAGCGGGACCTACGAGCAGTACTTC
cdr3_aa: CASSWTSGTYEQYF

j_call: TRBJ1-6
d_call: -
clone_size: -
v_call: TRBV29-1
cdr3_nt: TGCAGCGCCCGAATCGGGGGGGATTCACCCCTCCACTTT
cdr3_aa: CSARIGGDSPLHF

j_call: TRBJ1-5
d_call: -
clone_size: few
v_call: TRBV28
cdr3_nt: TGTGCCAGCAGTTTATTTAAACGACGGCTCCTTAATCAGCCCCAGCATTTT
cdr3_aa: CASSLFKRRLLNQPQHF

j_call: TRBJ2-2
d_call: -
clone_size: few
v_call: TRBV28
cdr3_nt: TGTGCCAGCAGTTTAAGTAGAGTGTACACCGGGGAGCTGTTTTTT
cdr3_aa: CASSLSRVYTGELFF

j_call: TRBJ2-1
d_call: -
clone_size: -
v_call: TRBV4-3
cdr3_nt: TGCGCCAGCAGCCAAGATTGGGGCGGCTACAATGAGCAGTTCTTC
cdr3_aa: CASSQDWGGYNEQFF

j_call: TRBJ2-3
d_call: TRBD2
clone_size: few
v_call: TRBV5-1
cdr3_nt: TGCGCCAGCAGCGGGGGACTAGCGGGCCCAAGCACAGATACGCAGTATTTT
cdr3_aa: CASSGGLAGPSTDTQYF